This TCR beta chain appears in the sequencing data of a study of alternative splicing in chronic myeloid leukemia remission (TCRdb year 2020). A note on the overall study: RNA sequencing was used to profile peripheral blood from chronic-phase CML patients at diagnosis and at remission, and the results were compared with those from healthy donors. Female/male counts of 11/5 were recorded for diagnosis samples, 8/3 for remission samples and 2/4 for controls. Total RNA was extracted with Trizol from peripheral blood mononuclear cells of diagnosis, remission and control samples. Median ages were 54 years at diagnosis, less than 60 at remission and around 35 for healthy controls.

Peripheral blood was obtained from a handful of healthy donors to serve as normal controls. With regard to this clonotype: What this receptor recognizes is not known.

The library was generated by bulk RNA-seq. The TruSeq Stranded RNA sample prep kit was used to generate libraries of poly-A-enriched mRNA from an input of around 1 ug total RNA. Paired-end sequencing was performed on a HiSeq 2500, with each sample sequenced in triplicate. RNA-seq read length was 125 nucleotides per mate. The authors processed their data as follows. Reads were trimmed and aligned to hg38 using STAR v2.7, and quality control was performed with FASTQC, RSeQC and multiqc. Salmon 0.14.1 was used to quantify gene expression levels as transcripts per million (TPM). Principal component analysis suggested that transcriptomic profiles were not driven by trial, library batch, sequencing batch, treatment regimen or sex. TCRdb reprocessed the reads and lists each CDR3 protein sequence as a single entry, with no DNA. The V and J calls were determined by TCRdb, not by the authors. The sample table holds under 200 distinct CDR3 sequences, of which 85% to 95% were seen once. The ten largest clones represent roughly 16% of the sample.

Study-level results and caveats: At remission, blood cell composition was reshaped to resemble that of the lymphoid cell-enriched normal controls. Blood cell composition differed strongly depending on the timepoint, moving from an enrichment of myeloid progenitors at diagnosis to an enrichment of mature lymphoid cells at remission.

Via the germline V gene (reference sequence), CDR1 is DFQATT and CDR2 SNEGSKA. The CDR3 starts with the cysteine, ends with the phenylalanine, and has 12 residues. No DNA sequence is on record. The sequence joins TRBV20-1 to TRBJ1-2. The sample was PBMCs. This TCR derives from a person aged 30 to 49 in good health. The CDR3 corresponds to CSAWTVVYGYTF.